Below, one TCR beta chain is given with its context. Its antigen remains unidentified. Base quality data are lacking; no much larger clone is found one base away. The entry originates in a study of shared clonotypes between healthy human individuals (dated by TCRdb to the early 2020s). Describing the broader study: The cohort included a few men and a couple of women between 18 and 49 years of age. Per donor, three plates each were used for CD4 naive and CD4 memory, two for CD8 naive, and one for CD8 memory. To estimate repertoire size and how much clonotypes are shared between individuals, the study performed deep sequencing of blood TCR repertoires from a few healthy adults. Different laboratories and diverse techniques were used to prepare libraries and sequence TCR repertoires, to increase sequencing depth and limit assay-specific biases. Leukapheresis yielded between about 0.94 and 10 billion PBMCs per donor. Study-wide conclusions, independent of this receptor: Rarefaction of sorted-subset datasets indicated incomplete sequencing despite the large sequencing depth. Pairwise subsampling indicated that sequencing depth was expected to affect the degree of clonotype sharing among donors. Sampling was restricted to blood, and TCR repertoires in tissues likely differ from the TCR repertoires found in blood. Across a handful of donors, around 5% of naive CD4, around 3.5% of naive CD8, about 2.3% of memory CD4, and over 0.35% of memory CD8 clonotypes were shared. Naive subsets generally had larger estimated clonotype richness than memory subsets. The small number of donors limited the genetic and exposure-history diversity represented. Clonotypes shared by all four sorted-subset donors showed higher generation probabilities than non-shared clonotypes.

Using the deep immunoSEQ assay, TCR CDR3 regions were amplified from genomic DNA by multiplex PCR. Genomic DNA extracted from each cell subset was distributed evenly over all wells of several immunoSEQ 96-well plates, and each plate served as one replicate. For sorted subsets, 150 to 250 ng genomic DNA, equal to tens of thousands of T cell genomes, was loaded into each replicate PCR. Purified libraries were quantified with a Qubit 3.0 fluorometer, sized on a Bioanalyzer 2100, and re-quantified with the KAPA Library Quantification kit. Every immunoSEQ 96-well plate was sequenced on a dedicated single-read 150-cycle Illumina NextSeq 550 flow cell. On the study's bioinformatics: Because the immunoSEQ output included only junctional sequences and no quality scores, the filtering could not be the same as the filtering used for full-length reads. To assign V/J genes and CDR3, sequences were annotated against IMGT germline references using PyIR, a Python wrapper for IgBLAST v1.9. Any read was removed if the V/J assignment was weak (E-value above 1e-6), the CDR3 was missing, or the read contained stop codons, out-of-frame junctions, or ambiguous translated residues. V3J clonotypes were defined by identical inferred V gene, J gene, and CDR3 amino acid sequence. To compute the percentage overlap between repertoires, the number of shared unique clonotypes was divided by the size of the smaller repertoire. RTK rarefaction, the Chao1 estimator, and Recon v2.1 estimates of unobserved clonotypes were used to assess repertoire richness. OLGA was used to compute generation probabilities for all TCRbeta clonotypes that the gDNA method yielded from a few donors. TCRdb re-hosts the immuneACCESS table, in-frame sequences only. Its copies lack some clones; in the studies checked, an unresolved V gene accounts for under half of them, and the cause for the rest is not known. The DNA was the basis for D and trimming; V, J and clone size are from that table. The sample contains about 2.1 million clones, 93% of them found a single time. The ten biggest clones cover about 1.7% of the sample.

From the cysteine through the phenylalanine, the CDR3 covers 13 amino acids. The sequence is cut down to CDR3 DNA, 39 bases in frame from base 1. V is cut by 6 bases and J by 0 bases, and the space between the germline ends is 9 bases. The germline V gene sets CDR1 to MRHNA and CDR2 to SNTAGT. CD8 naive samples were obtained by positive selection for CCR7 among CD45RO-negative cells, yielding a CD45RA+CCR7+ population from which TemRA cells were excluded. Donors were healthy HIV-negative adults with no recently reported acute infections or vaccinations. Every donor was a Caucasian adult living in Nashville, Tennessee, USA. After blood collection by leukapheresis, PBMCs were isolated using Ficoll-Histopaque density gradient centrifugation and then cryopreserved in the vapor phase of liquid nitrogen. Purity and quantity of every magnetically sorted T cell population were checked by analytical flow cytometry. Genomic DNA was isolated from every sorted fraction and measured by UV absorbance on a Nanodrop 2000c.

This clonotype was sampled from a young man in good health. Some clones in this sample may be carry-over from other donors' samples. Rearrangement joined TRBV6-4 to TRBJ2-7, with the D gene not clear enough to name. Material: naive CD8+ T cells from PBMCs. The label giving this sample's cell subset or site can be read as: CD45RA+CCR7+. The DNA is TGTGCCAGCAGGCAGACACACTCCTACGAGCAGTACTTC. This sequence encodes CASRQTHSYEQYF.